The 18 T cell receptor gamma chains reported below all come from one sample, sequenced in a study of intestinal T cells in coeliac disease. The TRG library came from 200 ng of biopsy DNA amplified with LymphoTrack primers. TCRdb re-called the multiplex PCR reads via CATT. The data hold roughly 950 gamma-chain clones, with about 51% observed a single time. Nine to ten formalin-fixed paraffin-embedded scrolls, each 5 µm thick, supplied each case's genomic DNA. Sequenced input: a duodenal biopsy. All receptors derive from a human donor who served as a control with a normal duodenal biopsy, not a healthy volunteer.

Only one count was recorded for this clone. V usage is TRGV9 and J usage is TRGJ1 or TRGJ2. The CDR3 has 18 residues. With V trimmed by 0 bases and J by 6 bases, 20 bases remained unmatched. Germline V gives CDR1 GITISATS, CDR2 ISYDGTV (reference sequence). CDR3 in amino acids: CALWEVSPGFDGGYKKLF. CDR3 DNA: TGTGCCTTGTGGGAGGTGTCACCCGGGTTCGACGGTGGTTATAAGAAACTCTTT.

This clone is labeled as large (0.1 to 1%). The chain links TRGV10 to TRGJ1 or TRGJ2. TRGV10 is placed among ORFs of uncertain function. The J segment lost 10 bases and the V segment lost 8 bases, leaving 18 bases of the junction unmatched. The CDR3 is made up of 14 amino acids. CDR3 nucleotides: TGTGCTGCGTGGGGGACTTCTCGGGGGGGAAAGAAACTCTTT. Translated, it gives CAAWGTSRGGKKLF.

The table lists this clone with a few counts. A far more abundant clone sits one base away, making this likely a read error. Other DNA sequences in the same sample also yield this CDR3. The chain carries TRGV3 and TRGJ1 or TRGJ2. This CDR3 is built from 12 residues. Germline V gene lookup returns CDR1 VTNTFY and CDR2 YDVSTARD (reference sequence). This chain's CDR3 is CATAPNYYKKLF. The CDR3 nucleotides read TGTGCCACCGCCCCTAATTATTATAAGAAGCTCTTT.

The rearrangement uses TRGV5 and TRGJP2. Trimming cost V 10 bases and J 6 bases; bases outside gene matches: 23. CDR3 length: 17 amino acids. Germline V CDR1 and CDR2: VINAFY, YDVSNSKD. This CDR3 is CATGTGALCNCDWIKTF. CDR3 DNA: TGTGCCACTGGGACAGGCGCGTTGTGTAATTGTGATTGGATCAAGACGTTT.

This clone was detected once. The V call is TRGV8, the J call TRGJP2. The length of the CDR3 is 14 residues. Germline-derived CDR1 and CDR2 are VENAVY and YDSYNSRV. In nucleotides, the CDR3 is TGTGCACCTGGGGGATATAGTAGTGATTGGATCAAGACGTTT. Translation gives CAPGGYSSDWIKTF.

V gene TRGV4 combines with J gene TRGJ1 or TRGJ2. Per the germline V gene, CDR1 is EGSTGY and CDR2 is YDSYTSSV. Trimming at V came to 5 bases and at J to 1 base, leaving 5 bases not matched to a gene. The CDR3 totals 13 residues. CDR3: CATWGHNYYKKLF. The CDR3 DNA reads TGTGCCACCTGGGGTCATAATTATTATAAGAAACTCTTT.

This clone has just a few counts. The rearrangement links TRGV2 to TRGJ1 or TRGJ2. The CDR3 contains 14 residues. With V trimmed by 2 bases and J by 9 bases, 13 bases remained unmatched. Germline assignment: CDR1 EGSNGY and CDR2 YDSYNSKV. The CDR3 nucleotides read TGTGCCACCTGGGACGACCATGGTATCGGTAAGAAACTCTTT. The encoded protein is CATWDDHGIGKKLF.

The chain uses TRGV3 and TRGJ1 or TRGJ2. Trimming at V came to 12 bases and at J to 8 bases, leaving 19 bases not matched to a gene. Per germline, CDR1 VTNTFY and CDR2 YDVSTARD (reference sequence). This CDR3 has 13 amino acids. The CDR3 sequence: CADLGQAPDKKLF. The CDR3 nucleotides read TGTGCCGACCTGGGACAGGCTCCAGATAAGAAACTCTTT.

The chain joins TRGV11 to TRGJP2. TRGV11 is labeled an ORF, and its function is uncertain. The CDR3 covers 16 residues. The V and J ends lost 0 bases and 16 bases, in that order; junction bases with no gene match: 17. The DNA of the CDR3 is TGTGCCTGCTGGATTAGGCACAGGGTTGTGATTGGAACCAAGACGTTT. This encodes CACWIRHRVVIGTKTF.

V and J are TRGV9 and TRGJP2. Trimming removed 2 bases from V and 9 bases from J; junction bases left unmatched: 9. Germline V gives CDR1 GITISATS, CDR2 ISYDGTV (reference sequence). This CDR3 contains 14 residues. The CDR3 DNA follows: TGTGCCTTGTGGGAGGGAGTAGTGTATTGGATCAAGACGTTT. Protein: CALWEGVVYWIKTF.

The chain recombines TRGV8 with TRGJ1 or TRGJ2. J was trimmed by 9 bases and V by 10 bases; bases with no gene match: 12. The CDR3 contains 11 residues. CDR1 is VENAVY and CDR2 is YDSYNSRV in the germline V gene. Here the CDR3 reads CATSCRLKKLF. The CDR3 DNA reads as TGTGCCACTTCTTGTCGTCTTAAGAAACTCTTT.

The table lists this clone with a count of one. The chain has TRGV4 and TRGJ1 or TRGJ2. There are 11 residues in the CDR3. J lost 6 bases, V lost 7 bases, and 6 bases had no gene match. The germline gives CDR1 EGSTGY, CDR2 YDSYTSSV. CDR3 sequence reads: CATCFIYKKLF. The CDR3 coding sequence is TGTGCCACCTGCTTTATTTATAAGAAACTCTTT.

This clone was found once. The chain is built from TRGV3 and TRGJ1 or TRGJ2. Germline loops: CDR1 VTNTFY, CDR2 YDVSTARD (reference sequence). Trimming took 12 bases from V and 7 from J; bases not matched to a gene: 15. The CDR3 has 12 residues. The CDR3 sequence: CADWELTYKKLF. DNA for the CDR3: TGTGCCGACTGGGAGTTAACGTATAAGAAACTCTTT.

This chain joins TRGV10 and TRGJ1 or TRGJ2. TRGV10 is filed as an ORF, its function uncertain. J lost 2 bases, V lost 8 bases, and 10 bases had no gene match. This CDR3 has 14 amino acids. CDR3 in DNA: TGTGCTGCGTGGGTGGGGGGGGATTATTATAAGAAACTCTTT. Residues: CAAWVGGDYYKKLF.

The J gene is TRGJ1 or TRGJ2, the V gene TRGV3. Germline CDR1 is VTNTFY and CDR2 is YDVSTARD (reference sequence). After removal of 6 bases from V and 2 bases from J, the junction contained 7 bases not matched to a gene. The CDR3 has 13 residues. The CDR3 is CATWTLHYYKKLF. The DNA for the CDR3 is TGTGCCACCTGGACACTCCATTATTATAAGAAACTCTTT.

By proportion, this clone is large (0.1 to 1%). CDR3 sequence: CATWDVMNYYKKLF. As DNA, the CDR3 is TGTGCCACCTGGGATGTGATGAATTATTATAAGAAACTCTTT. This chain joins TRGV4 and TRGJ1 or TRGJ2. V lost 2 bases to trimming and J lost 0 bases; unmatched junction nucleotides: 4. The V gene's germline CDR1 is EGSTGY and CDR2 YDSYTSSV. The length of the CDR3 is 14 residues.

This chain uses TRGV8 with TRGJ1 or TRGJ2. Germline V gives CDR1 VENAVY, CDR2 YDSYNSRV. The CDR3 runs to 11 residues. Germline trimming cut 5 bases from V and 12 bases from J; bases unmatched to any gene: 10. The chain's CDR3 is CATWVSIRKLF. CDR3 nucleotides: TGTGCCACCTGGGTGTCTATAAGGAAACTCTTT.

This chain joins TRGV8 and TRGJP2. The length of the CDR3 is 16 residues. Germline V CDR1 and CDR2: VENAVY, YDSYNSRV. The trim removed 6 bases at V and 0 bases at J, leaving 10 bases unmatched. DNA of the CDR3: TGTGCCACCTGGTCCCCACATTATAGTAGTGATTGGATCAAGACGTTT. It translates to CATWSPHYSSDWIKTF.